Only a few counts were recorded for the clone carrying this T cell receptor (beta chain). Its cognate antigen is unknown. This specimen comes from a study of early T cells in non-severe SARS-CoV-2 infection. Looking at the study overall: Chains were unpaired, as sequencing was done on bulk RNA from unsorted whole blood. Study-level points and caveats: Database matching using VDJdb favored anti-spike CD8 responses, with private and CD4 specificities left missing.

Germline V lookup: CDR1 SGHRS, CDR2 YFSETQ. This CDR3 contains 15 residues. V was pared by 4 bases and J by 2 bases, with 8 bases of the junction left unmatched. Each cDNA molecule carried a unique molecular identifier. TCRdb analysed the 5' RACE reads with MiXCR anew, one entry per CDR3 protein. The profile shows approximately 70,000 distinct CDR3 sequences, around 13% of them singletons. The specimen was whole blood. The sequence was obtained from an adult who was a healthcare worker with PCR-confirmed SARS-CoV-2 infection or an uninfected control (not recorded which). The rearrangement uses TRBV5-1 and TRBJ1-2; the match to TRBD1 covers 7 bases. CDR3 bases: TGCGCCAGCAGCCCACGGACAGGTGACAACTATGGCTACACCTTC. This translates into CASSPRTGDNYGYTF. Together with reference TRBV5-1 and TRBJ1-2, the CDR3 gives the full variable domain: KAGVTQTPRYLIKTRGQQVTLSCSPISGHRSVSWYQQTPGQGLQFLFEYFSETQRNKGNFPGRFSGRQFSNSRSEMNVSTLELGDSALYLCASSPRTGDNYGYTFGSGTRLTVV.